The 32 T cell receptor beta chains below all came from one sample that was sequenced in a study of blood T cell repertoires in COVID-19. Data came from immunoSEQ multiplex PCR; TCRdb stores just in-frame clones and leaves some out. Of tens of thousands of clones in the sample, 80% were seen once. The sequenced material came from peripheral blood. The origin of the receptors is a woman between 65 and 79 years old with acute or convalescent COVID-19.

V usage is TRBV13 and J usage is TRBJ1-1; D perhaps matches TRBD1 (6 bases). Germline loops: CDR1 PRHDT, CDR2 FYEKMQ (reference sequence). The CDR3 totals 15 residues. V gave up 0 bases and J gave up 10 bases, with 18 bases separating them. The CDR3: CASSLGRTPQGPAFF. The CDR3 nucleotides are TGTGCCAGCAGCTTAGGAAGGACCCCTCAGGGGCCAGCTTTCTTT.

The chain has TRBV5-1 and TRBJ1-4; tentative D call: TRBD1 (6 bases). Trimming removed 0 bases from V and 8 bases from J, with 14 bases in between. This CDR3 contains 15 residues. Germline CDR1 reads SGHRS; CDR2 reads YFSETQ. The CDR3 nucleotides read TGCGCCAGCAGCTTGGAGGGGGAAATGAGGGAAAAACTGTTTTTT. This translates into CASSLEGEMREKLFF.

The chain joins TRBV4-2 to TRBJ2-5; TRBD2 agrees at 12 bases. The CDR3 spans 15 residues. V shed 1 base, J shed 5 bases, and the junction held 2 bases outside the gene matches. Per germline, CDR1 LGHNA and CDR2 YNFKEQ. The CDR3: CASSQGLAGDETQYF. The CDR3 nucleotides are TGTGCCAGCAGCCAAGGACTAGCGGGGGATGAGACCCAGTACTTC.

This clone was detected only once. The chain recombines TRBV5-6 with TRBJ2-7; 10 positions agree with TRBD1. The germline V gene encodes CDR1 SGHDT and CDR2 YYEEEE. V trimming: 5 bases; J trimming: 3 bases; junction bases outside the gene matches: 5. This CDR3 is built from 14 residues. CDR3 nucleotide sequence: TGTGCCAGCAGTTCCGGGACAGGGGACTACGAGCAGTACTTC. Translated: CASSSGTGDYEQYF.

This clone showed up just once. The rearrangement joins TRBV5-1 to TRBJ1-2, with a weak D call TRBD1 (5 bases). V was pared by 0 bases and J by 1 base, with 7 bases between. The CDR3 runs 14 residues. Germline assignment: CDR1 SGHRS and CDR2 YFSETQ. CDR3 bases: TGCGCCAGCAGCTTGGAAGACAGTAACTATGGCTACACCTTC. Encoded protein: CASSLEDSNYGYTF.

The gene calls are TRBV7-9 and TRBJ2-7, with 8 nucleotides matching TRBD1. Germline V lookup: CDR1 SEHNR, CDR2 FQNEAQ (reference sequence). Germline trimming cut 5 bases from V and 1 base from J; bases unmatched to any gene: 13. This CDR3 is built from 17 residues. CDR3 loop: CASSLGQGGLDSYEQYF. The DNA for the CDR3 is TGTGCCAGCAGCCTCGGACAGGGCGGCCTTGATTCCTACGAGCAGTACTTC.

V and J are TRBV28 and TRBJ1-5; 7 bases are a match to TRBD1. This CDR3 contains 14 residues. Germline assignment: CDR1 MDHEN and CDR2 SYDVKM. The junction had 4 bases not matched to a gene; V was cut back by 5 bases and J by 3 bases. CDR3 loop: CASSPGTVNQPQHF. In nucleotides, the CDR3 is TGTGCCAGCAGTCCCGGGACAGTCAATCAGCCCCAGCATTTT. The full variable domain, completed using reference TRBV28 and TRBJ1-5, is DVKVTQSSRYLVKRTGEKVFLECVQDMDHENMFWYRQDPGLGLRLIYFSYDVKMKEKGDIPEGYSVSREKKERFSLILESASTNQTSMYLCASSPGTVNQPQHFGDGTRLSIL.

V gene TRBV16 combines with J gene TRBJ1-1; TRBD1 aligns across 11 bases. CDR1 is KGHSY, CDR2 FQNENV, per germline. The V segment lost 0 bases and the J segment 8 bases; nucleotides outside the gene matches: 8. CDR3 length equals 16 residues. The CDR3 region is CASSQSFGTGGIEAFF. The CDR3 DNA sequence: TGTGCCAGCAGCCAATCCTTTGGGACAGGGGGTATCGAAGCTTTCTTT.

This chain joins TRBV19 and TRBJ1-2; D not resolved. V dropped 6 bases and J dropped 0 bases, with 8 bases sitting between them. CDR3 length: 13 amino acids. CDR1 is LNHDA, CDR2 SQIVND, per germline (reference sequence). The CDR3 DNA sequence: TGTGCCAGTAGCCTCCAGGCTAACTATGGCTACACCTTC. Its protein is CASSLQANYGYTF.

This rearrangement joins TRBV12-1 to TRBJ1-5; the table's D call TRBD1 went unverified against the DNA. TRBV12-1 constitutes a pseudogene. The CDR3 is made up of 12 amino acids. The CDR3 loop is CATDQGDQPQHF. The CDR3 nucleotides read TGTGCCACAGATCAGGGGGATCAGCCCCAGCATTTT.

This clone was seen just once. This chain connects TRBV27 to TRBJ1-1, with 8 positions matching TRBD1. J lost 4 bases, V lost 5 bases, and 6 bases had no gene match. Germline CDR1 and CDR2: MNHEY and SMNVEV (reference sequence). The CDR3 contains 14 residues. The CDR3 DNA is TGTGCCAGCAGTCATACAGGGGGGGGCACTGAAGCTTTCTTT. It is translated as CASSHTGGGTEAFF.

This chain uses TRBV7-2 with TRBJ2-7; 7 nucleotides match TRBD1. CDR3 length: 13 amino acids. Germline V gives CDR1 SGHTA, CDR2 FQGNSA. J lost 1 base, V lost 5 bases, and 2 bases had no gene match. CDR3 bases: TGTGCCAGCAGCCAGACAGGGTCCTACGAGCAGTACTTC. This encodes CASSQTGSYEQYF.

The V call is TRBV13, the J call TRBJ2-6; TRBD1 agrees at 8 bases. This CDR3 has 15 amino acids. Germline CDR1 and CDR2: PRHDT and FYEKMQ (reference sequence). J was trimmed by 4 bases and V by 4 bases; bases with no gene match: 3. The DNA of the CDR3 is TGTGCCAGCAGCTCTCAGGGGGCCGGGGCCAACGTCCTGACTTTC. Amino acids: CASSSQGAGANVLTF.

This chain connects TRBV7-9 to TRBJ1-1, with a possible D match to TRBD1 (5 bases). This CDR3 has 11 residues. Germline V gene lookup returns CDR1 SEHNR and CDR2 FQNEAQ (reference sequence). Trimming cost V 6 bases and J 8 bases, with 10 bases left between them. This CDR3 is CASSSTAEAFF. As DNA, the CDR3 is TGTGCCAGCAGTTCGACAGCAGAAGCTTTCTTT.

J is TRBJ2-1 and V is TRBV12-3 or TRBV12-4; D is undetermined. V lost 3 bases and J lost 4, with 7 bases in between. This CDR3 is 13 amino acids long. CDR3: CASSFLRYNEQFF. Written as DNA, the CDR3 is TGTGCCAGCAGTTTCCTCCGTTACAATGAGCAGTTCTTC.

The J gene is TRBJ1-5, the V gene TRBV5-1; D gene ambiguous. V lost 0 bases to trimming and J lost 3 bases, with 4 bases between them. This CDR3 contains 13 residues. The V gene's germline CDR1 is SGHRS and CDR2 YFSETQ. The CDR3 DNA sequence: TGCGCCAGCAGCTTGGCCCTCAATCAGCCCCAGCATTTT. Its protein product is CASSLALNQPQHF.

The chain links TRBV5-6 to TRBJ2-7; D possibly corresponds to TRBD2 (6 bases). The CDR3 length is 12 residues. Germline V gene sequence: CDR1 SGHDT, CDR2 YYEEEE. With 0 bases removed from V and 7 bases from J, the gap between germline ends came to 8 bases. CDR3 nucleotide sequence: TGTGCCAGCAGCTTGGCTGGAGGGGAGCAGTACTTC. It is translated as CASSLAGGEQYF.

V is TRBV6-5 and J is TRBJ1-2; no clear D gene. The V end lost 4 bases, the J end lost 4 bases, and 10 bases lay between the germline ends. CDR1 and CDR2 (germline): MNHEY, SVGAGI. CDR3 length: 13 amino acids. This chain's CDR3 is CASSWQDFYGYTF. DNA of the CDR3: TGTGCCAGCAGTTGGCAGGACTTCTATGGCTACACCTTC.

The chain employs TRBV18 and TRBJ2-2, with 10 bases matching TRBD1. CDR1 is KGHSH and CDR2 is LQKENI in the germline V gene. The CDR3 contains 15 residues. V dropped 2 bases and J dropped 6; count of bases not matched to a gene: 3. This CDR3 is CASSPSGQGAGELFF. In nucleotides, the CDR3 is TGTGCCAGCTCACCAAGCGGACAGGGGGCCGGGGAGCTGTTTTTT. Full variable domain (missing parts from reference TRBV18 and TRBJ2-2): NAGVMQNPRHLVRRRGQEARLRCSPMKGHSHVYWYRQLPEEGLKFMVYLQKENIIDESGMPKERFSAEFPKEGPSILRIQQVVRGDSAAYFCASSPSGQGAGELFFGEGSRLTVL.

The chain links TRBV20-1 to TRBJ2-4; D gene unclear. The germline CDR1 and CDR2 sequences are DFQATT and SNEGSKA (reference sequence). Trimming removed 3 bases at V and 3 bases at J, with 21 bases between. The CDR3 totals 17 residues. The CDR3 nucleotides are TGCAGTGCTAGTGTCCCCGAGGATTCCCAATACAAAAACATTCAGTACTTC. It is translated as CSASVPEDSQYKNIQYF.

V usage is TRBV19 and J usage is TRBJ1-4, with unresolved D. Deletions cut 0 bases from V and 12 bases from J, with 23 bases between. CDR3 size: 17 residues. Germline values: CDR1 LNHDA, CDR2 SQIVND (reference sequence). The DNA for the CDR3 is TGTGCCAGTAGTATAGAGCCGCTAAACAGCTACTTCGGGGAACTGTTTTTT. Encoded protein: CASSIEPLNSYFGELFF.

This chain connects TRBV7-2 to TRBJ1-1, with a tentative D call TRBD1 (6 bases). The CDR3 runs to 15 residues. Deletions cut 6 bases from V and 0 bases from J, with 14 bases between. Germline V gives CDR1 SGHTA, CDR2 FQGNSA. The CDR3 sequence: CASSLVTGLNTEAFF. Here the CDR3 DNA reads TGTGCCAGCAGTCTAGTGACAGGTTTGAACACTGAAGCTTTCTTT.

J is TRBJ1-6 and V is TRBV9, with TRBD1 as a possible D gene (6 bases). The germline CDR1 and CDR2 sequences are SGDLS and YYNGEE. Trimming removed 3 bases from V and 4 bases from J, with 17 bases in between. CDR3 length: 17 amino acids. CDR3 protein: CASSAEGGGNYNSPLHF. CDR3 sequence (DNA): TGTGCCAGCAGCGCCGAGGGAGGGGGTAATTATAATTCACCCCTCCACTTT. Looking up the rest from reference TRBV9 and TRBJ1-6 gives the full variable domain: DSGVTQTPKHLITATGQRVTLRCSPRSGDLSVYWYQQSLDQGLQFLIQYYNGEERAKGNILERFSAQQFPDLHSELNLSSLELGDSALYFCASSAEGGGNYNSPLHFGNGTRLTVT.

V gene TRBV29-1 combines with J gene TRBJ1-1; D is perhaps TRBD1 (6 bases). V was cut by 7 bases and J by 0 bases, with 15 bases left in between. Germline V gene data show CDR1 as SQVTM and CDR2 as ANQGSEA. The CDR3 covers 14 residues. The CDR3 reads CSDTGTNMNTEAFF. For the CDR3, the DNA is TGCAGCGATACCGGGACAAACATGAACACTGAAGCTTTCTTT. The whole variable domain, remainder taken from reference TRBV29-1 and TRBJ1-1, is SAVISQKPSRDICQRGTSLTIQCQVDSQVTMMFWYRQQPGQSLTLIATANQGSEATYESGFVIDKFPISRPNLTFSTLTVSNMSPEDSSIYLCSDTGTNMNTEAFFGQGTRLTVV.

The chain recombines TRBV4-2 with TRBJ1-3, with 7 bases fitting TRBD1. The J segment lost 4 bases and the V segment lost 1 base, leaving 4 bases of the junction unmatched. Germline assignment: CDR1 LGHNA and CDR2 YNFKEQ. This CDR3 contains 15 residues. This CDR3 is CASSQGQGLGNTIYF. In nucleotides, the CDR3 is TGTGCCAGCAGCCAAGGACAGGGCTTGGGAAACACCATATATTTT.

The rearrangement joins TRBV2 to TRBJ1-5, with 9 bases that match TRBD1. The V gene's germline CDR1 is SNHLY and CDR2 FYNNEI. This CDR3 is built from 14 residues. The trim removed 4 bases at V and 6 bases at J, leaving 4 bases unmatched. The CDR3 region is CASSGTGDSQPQHF. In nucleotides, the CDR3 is TGTGCCAGCAGTGGGACAGGGGATAGTCAGCCCCAGCATTTT. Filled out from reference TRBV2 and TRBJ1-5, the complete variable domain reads EPEVTQTPSHQVTQMGQEVILRCVPISNHLYFYWYRQILGQKVEFLVSFYNNEISEKSEIFDDQFSVERPDGSNFTLKIRSTKLEDSAMYFCASSGTGDSQPQHFGDGTRLSIL.

The CDR3 reads CASSSRAAGSTYGYTF. The CDR3 bases are TGTGCCAGCAGCTCCCGGGCCGCGGGGAGCACGTATGGCTACACCTTC. The V gene is TRBV11-3, the J gene TRBJ1-2; no clear D. The length of the CDR3 is 16 residues. Trimming pared 4 bases from V and 5 bases from J, leaving 20 bases between. Per the germline V gene, CDR1 is SGHNT and CDR2 is YENEEA.

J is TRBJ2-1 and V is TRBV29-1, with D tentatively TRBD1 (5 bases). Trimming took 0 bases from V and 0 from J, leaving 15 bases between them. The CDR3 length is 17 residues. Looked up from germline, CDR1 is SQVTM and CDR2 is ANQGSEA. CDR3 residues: CSVEEGSGLSSYNEQFF. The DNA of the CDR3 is TGCAGCGTTGAAGAGGGTTCAGGGTTGAGCTCCTACAATGAGCAGTTCTTC.

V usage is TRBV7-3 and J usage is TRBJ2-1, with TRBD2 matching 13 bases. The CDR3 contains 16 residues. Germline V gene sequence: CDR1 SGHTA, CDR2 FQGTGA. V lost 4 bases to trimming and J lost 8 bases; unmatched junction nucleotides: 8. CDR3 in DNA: TGTGCCAGCAGCTCCCCGGGACTAGCGGGGTTCGATGAGCAGTTCTTC. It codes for CASSSPGLAGFDEQFF.

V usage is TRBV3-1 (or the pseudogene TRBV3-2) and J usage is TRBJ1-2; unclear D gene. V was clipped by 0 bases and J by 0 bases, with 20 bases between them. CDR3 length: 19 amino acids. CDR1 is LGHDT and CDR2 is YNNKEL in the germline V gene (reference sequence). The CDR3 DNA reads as TGTGCCAGCAGCCAAGATATCGACGGACTCGGAAGGACTAACTATGGCTACACCTTC. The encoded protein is CASSQDIDGLGRTNYGYTF.

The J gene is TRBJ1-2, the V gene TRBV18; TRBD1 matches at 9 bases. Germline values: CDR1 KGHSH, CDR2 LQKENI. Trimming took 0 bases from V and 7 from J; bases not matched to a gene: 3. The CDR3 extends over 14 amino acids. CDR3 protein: CASSPPGTGSGYTF. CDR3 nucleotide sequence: TGTGCCAGCTCACCACCCGGGACAGGGAGTGGCTACACCTTC.

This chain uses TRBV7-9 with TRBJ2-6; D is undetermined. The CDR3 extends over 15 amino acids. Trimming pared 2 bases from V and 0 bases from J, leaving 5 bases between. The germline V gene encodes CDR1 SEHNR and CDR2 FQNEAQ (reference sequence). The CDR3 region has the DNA TGTGCCAGCAGCTTACCCAGCTCTGGGGCCAACGTCCTGACTTTC. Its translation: CASSLPSSGANVLTF.